The source of this TCR beta chain is a study of shared clonotypes between healthy human individuals. In the study overall: A donor's plate count was three for CD4 naive and three for CD4 memory; CD8 naive had two and CD8 memory one.

Some clones are missing from TCRdb's copy, which holds only in-frame ones; the method was immunoSEQ multiplex PCR. The sample has roughly 650,000 clones, almost 97% seen once. Study observations and caveats: There were few donors, and this limited the genetic and exposure-history diversity represented.

On this clone: Its cognate antigen is unknown.

V trimming: 3 bases; J trimming: 1 base; junction bases outside the gene matches: 9. The germline V gene has CDR1 MDHEN and CDR2 SYDVKM. The CDR3 has 17 residues. V usage is TRBV28 and J usage is TRBJ1-5; 7 positions agree with TRBD1. The sequenced sample was naive CD4+ T cells sorted from blood. Subset here: CD45RA+ positively selected. The sequence came from a young woman in good health. The CDR3 sequence: CASSLPPTGASNQPQHF. CDR3 nucleotides: TGTGCCAGCAGTTTGCCCCCCACAGGGGCGAGCAATCAGCCCCAGCATTTT.